This TCR beta chain was identified during a study of cytomegalovirus exposure and HLA in healthy donors. A remark on this clone: Its antigen is unidentified.

Findings and limits, study-wide: In an earlier analysis, most TCR beta V segments were productive about 87% or about 30% of the time.

PCR employed 60 Vbeta and 13 Jbeta primers. As processed by the authors: Per a later analysis, the number of unique TCR beta chains was approximately 73 million, of which roughly 10 million were shared. Assay: immunoSEQ multiplex PCR; the TCRdb copy retains only in-frame clones and omits some. That table gives V, J and clone size, and the DNA gave D and trimming. Among 80,000 or so clones listed, 55% to 75% were seen once. Donors were nominally healthy when sampled, though unrecorded immune exposures were likely. The material sequenced was PBMCs. The clonotype comes from a man aged 25 to 45 in good health and CMV-seropositive.

CDR3 sequence: CASSPTGTSGWSQETQYF. The CDR3 nucleotides read TGCGCCAGCAGTCCGACCGGGACTAGCGGCTGGTCCCAAGAGACCCAGTACTTC. J is TRBJ2-5 and V is TRBV5-1; 11 bases line up with TRBD2. In germline, CDR1 is SGHRS, CDR2 YFSETQ. The CDR3 runs to 18 residues. The V gene end was trimmed by 5 bases and the J gene end by 1 base; junction bases not matched to a gene: 13.